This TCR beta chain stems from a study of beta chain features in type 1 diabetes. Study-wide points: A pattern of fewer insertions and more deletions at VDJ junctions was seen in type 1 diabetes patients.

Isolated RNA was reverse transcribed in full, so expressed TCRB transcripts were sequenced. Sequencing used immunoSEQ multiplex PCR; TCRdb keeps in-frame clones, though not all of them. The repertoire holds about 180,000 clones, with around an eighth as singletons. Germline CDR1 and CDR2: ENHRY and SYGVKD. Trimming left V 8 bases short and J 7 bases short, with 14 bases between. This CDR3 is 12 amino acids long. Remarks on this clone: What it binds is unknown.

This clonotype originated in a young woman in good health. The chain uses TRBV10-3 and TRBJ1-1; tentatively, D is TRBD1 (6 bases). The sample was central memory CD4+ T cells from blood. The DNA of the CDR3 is TGTGCCATCGACACAGGGAAGGGTGAAGCTTTCTTT. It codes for CAIDTGKGEAFF.